The 9 T cell receptor beta chains below come from one sample, sequenced in a study of lymphopenia after photon versus proton radiotherapy. The protocol was immunoSEQ multiplex PCR, while the TCRdb copy is restricted to in-frame clones and leaves out a portion. Of 55,000 to 85,000 clones detected, under 95% appear once; the ten largest clones hold 2% to 2.5%. This specimen consisted of peripheral blood, obtained from a patient treated with photon-based radiotherapy. The receptor source for this set is a woman between 40 and 50 years old with cholangiocarcinoma.

The J gene is TRBJ1-6, the V gene TRBV5-1; tentatively, D is TRBD1 (5 bases). This CDR3 is built from 17 residues. Germline V gene data show CDR1 as SGHRS and CDR2 as YFSETQ. Deletions cut 0 bases from V and 9 bases from J, with 19 bases between. DNA for the CDR3: TGCGCCAGCAGCTTGGCCCAAACCGGGCCGGGGGGTTCACCCCTCCACTTT. It is translated as CASSLAQTGPGGSPLHF.

The CDR3 DNA follows: TGTGCCTGGCTATCGCTGGGAGGGGCCTACAATGAGCAGTTCTTC. Encoded protein: CAWLSLGGAYNEQFF. The rearrangement joins TRBV30 to TRBJ2-1, with 7 positions matching TRBD2. V was pared by 5 bases and J by 2 bases, with 9 bases of the junction left unmatched. CDR1 and CDR2 (germline): GTSNPN, SVGIG (reference sequence). CDR3 length: 15 amino acids.

The chain employs TRBV30 and TRBJ1-1; no firm D call. The CDR3 is made up of 11 amino acids. Germline CDR1 reads GTSNPN; CDR2 reads SVGIG (reference sequence). With 7 bases removed from V and 6 bases from J, the gap between germline ends came to 12 bases. The CDR3 reads CASLRGAEAFF. The CDR3 nucleotides read TGTGCCTCCCTCCGGGGAGCTGAAGCTTTCTTT. Full variable domain (remainder filled in from reference TRBV30 and TRBJ1-1): SQTIHQWPATLVQPVGSPLSLECTVEGTSNPNLYWYRQAAGRGLQLLFYSVGIGQISSEVPQNLSASRPQDRQFILSSKKLLLSDSGFYLCASLRGAEAFFGQGTRLTVV.

This chain joins TRBV6-4 and TRBJ2-1; D call uncertain. The germline V gene has CDR1 MRHNA and CDR2 SNTAGT. Trimming took 4 bases from V and 4 from J, leaving 14 bases between them. The CDR3 extends over 15 amino acids. The CDR3 loop is CASSAGATTYNEQFF. CDR3 in DNA: TGTGCCAGCAGTGCCGGAGCTACGACATACAATGAGCAGTTCTTC.

This clone was seen only once. The gene calls are TRBV4-1 and TRBJ2-3; tentatively, D is TRBD2 (6 bases). This CDR3 is built from 15 residues. The germline V gene encodes CDR1 MGHRA and CDR2 YSYEKL. The V end was cut by 4 bases, the J end by 2 bases, with 13 bases between. The CDR3 DNA reads as TGCGCCAGCAGCCGGGACTCTTTACTCACAGATACGCAGTATTTT. This codes for CASSRDSLLTDTQYF.

The V gene is TRBV15, the J gene TRBJ1-5, with no clear D. The CDR3 runs 14 residues. V shed 3 bases and J shed 0 bases, with 6 bases lying between them. Germline V lookup: CDR1 LNHNV, CDR2 YYDKDF (reference sequence). CDR3: CATSSHSSNQPQHF. For the CDR3, the DNA is TGTGCCACCAGCAGTCACAGTAGCAATCAGCCCCAGCATTTT.

This rearrangement joins TRBV7-6 to TRBJ2-2; 16 nucleotides match TRBD2. V dropped 6 bases and J dropped 8; count of bases not matched to a gene: 15. Germline CDR1 reads SGHVS; CDR2 reads FNYEAQ. The CDR3 is 19 amino acids. This chain's CDR3 is CASRHNPGLAGGPSGELFF. Here the CDR3 DNA reads TGTGCCAGCAGACATAATCCGGGACTAGCGGGAGGGCCGTCGGGGGAGCTGTTTTTT.

The chain couples TRBV5-3 to TRBJ2-7; 14 nucleotides agree with TRBD2. TRBV5-3 is recorded as an ORF, its role being uncertain. With 2 bases clipped from V and 7 bases from J, the junction kept 8 bases outside the gene matches. The CDR3 runs 16 residues. DNA for the CDR3: TGTGCCAGAAGCTTAGGGACTAGCGGGGGCTTCTTGGAGCAGTACTTC. Translated: CARSLGTSGGFLEQYF.

This rearrangement joins TRBV7-9 to TRBJ1-4, with D maybe TRBD1 (6 bases). From germline, CDR1 is SEHNR and CDR2 FQNEAQ (reference sequence). Trimming left V 1 base short and J 14 bases short, with 11 bases between. The CDR3 is 12 amino acids. The CDR3 region has the DNA TGTGCCAGCAGCTTAGAGACAGGTTGGCTGTTTTTT. The encoded protein is CASSLETGWLFF.